The clone carrying this T cell receptor beta chain showed up just a few times. What it recognizes is unknown. This entry is derived from a study of CD8 T cells in ankylosing spondylitis. Quantitative molecular-barcoded 5'-RACE generated the TCR beta libraries. MiXCR, run by TCRdb on the 5' RACE reads, gives a single entry per CDR3 protein. In the table there are 330,000 or so distinct CDR3 sequences, roughly 8% of which are singletons. Findings of the study overall: A motif in TCR beta, a set of eight or nine highly homologous variants, appeared characteristic of ankylosing spondylitis blood. According to the report, clones linked to the disease were significantly enriched in matched synovial fluid samples taken from ankylosing spondylitis patients.

This CDR3 contains 14 residues. Germline CDR1 and CDR2: SNHLY and FYNNEI. V was pared by 4 bases and J by 6 bases, with 13 bases between. The receptor comes from a male donor with ankylosing spondylitis. This rearrangement joins TRBV2 to TRBJ2-1; D unresolved. The sample comprised blood, either unsorted or a sorted T cell fraction (not recorded which). CDR3 amino acids: CASSVTDQANEQFF. The DNA for the CDR3 is TGTGCCAGCAGTGTCACAGACCAAGCCAATGAGCAGTTCTTC.